This entry lists 3 T cell receptor beta chains sequenced from one sample in a study of blood T cell repertoires in COVID-19. Libraries were prepared by immunoSEQ multiplex PCR; TCRdb keeps only in-frame clonotypes and omits some of them. This sample has 300,000 or so clones, with roughly 87% found just once. Sequencing was carried out using PBMCs or T cells enriched from blood (not recorded which). The receptors derive from a woman aged 25 to 39 who had recovered from COVID-19.

V is TRBV4-3 and J is TRBJ1-2; a weak D match, TRBD1 (6 bases). CDR1 is LGHNA and CDR2 is YSLEER in the germline V gene. CDR3 length: 17 amino acids. With 1 base removed from V and 0 bases from J, the gap between germline ends came to 15 bases. The CDR3 bases are TGCGCCAGCAGCCAAGGAAAGACAGGAGCTGCTAACTATGGCTACACCTTC. This codes for CASSQGKTGAANYGYTF.

The chain recombines TRBV6-6 with TRBJ1-5; D may be TRBD1 (6 bases). The V gene lost 8 bases and the J gene lost 0 bases, with 11 bases spanning the gap. This CDR3 is 14 amino acids long. Germline lookup yields CDR1 MNHNY and CDR2 SVGAGI (reference sequence). CDR3 DNA: TGTGCCAGCCAAGGGACATCTAGCAATCAGCCCCAGCATTTT. Translating gives CASQGTSSNQPQHF.

The gene calls are TRBV5-1 and TRBJ2-3; D is perhaps TRBD2 (6 bases). The CDR3 contains 15 residues. V was cut by 0 bases and J by 1 base, with 9 bases left in between. From germline, CDR1 is SGHRS and CDR2 YFSETQ. The CDR3 DNA reads as TGCGCCAGCAGCTTGGTGGCTAGCGGCACAGATACGCAGTATTTT. Amino acid sequence: CASSLVASGTDTQYF.